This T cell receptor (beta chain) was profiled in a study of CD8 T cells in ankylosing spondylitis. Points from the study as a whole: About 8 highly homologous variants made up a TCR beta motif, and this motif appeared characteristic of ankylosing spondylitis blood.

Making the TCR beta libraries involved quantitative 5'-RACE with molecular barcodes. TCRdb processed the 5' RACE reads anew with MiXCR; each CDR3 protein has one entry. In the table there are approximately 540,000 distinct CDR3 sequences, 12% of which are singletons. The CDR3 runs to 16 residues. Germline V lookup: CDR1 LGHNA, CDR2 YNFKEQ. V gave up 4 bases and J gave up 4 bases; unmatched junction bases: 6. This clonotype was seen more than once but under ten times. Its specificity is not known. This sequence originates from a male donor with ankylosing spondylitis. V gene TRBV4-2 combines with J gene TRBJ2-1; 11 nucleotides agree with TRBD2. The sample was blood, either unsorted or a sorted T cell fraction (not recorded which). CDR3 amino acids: CASSRASGRQYNEQFF. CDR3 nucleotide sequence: TGTGCCAGCAGCCGTGCTAGCGGGAGGCAATACAATGAGCAGTTCTTC.